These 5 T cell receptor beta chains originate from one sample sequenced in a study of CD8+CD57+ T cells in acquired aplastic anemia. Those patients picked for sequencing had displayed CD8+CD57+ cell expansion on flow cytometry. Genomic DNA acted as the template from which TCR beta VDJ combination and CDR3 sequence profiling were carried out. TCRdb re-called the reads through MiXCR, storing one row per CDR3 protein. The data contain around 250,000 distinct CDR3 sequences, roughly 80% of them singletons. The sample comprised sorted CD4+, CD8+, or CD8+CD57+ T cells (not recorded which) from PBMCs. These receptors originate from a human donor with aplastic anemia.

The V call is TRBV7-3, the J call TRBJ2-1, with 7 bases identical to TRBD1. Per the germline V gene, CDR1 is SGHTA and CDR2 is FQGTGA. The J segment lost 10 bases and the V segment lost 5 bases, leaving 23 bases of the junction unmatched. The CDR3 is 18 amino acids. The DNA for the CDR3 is TGTGCCAGCAGCAGACAGGCAGACGGGACAGCCCTTTCCTACGAGCAGTTCTTC. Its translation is CASSRQADGTALSYEQFF.

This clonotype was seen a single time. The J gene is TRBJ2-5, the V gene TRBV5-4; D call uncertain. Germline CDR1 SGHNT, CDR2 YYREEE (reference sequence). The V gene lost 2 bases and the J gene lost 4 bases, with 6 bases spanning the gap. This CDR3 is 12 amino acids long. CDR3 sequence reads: CASSFTAETQYF. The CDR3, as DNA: TGTGCCAGCAGCTTTACAGCAGAGACCCAGTACTTC.

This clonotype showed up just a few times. CDR3 loop: CASSLWNLQETQYF. CDR3 nucleotide sequence: TGTGCCAGCAGCTTATGGAATCTCCAAGAGACCCAGTACTTC. This sequence joins TRBV25-1 and TRBJ2-5; D gene ambiguous. Trimming took 6 bases from V and 1 from J, leaving 12 bases between them. There are 14 residues in the CDR3. Germline CDR1 is MGHDK and CDR2 is SYGVNS. The entire variable domain, with the rest obtained from reference TRBV25-1 and TRBJ2-5, is as follows: EADIYQTPRYLVIGTGKKITLECSQTMGHDKMYWYQQDPGMELHLIHYSYGVNSTEKGDLSSESTVSRIRTEHFPLTLESARPSHTSQYLCASSLWNLQETQYFGPGTRLLVL.

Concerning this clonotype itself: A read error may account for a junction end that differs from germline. In DNA, the CDR3 is TGTGCCAGCTGTGACGGCTCGGCGTACTACGAGCAGTACTTC. This codes for CASCDGSAYYEQYF. This chain uses TRBV2 with TRBJ2-7; D is undetermined. CDR1 is SNHLY and CDR2 is FYNNEI in the germline V gene. The CDR3 length is 14 residues.

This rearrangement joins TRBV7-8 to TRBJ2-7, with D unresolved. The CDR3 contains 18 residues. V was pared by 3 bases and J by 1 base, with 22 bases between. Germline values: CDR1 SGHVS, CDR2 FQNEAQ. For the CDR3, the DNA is TGTGCCAGCAGCTTTCCTCCAGGCCCGGAAGCCCTTTCCTACGAGCAGTACGTC. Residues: CASSFPPGPEALSYEQYV.